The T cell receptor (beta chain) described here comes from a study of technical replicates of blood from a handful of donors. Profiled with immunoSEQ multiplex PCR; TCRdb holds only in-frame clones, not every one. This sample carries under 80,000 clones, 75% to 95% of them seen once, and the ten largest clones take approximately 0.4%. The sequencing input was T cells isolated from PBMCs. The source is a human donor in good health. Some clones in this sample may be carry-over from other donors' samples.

The CDR3 sequence: CASSPYTGGDQPQHF. The CDR3 nucleotides are TGTGCCAGCAGCCCTTACACAGGGGGGGATCAGCCCCAGCATTTT. The chain combines TRBV5-5 with TRBJ1-5, with 8 bases lining up with TRBD1. Looked up from germline, CDR1 is SGHKS and CDR2 is YYEKEE (reference sequence). J lost 5 bases, V lost 4 bases, and 8 bases had no gene match. The CDR3 has 15 amino acids.